The 9 T cell receptor beta chains below were found in one sample sequenced in a study of regulatory T cells in long-lasting Graves disease. Construction of the TCR beta libraries employed iRepertoire HTBI primers in conjunction with Arm-PCR of CDR3 regions. One entry per CDR3 protein, called by TCRdb with MiXCR from the multiplex PCR reads. This sample has fewer than 400,000 distinct CDR3 sequences, with over 15% found just once. Indicated time point: newly diagnosed GD, antithyroid drugs for less than 3 months. There was RNA extracted from PBMCs, and the TCR library was made from it. Sequenced here: peripheral blood mononuclear cells (PBMCs), sampled at new diagnosis, from a patient treated with antithyroid drugs. The receptors come from a female donor with Graves disease.

This clonotype was seen at least ten times. The chain recombines TRBV28 with TRBJ1-5; TRBD1 agrees at 9 bases. Looked up from germline, CDR1 is MDHEN and CDR2 is SYDVKM. The CDR3 runs to 16 residues. J was trimmed by 6 bases and V by 10 bases; bases with no gene match: 16. Here the CDR3 reads CATNDRGSFVGQPQHF. The CDR3 DNA reads TGTGCCACCAACGACAGGGGGTCGTTTGTGGGTCAGCCCCAGCATTTT.

This clonotype was picked up a small number of times. V is TRBV28 and J is TRBJ2-6; 12 bases match TRBD1. The germline CDR1 and CDR2 sequences are MDHEN and SYDVKM. There are 20 residues in the CDR3. The V segment lost 5 bases and the J segment 4 bases; nucleotides outside the gene matches: 15. This CDR3 reads CASSTSLPGQGAIGANVLTF. The CDR3 bases are TGTGCCAGCAGTACCTCTTTACCGGGACAGGGGGCGATCGGGGCCAACGTCCTGACTTTC.

Concerning this clonotype itself: A far more abundant clone sits one base away, making this likely a read error. The chain has TRBV27 and TRBJ2-4, with 9 bases aligning to TRBD2. The J call may be wrong; the DNA end is better matched by TRBJ2-1. This CDR3 has 19 amino acids. Germline loops: CDR1 MNHEY, CDR2 SMNVEV (reference sequence). The CDR3 DNA reads TGTGCCAGCAGTTTCGACAGTCCCCCGGGACTAGCATCCTGCAATGAGCAGTTCTTC. Translating gives CASSFDSPPGLASCNEQFF.

The chain employs TRBV19 and TRBJ2-3; D perhaps matches TRBD1 (6 bases). CDR1 and CDR2 from the germline V gene are LNHDA and SQIVND (reference sequence). V dropped 7 bases and J dropped 0 bases, with 11 bases sitting between them. CDR3 size: 14 residues. In DNA form, the CDR3 reads TGTGCCAGTACTTCCGGACAGAGCACAGATACGCAGTATTTT. Its protein product is CASTSGQSTDTQYF. The full variable domain, its missing parts supplied by reference TRBV19 and TRBJ2-3, is DGGITQSPKYLFRKEGQNVTLSCEQNLNHDAMYWYRQDPGQGLRLIYYSQIVNDFQKGDIAEGYSVSREKKESFPLTVTSAQKNPTAFYLCASTSGQSTDTQYFGPGTRLTVL.

This clonotype was recorded a few times. The V and J genes are TRBV5-1 and TRBJ2-1; D possibly corresponds to TRBD2 (7 bases). Germline CDR1 and CDR2: SGHRS and YFSETQ. Trimming took 2 bases from V and 5 from J, leaving 20 bases between them. The CDR3 has 17 amino acids. The CDR3 DNA reads as TGCGCCAGCAGCTTTTGGTGGGGGGGCGTATCCCACAATGAGCAGTTCTTC. Translated, it gives CASSFWWGGVSHNEQFF.

This clonotype came up many times. The chain carries TRBV27 and TRBJ1-1; D not certain. V was pared by 7 bases and J by 4 bases, with 13 bases between. Germline V gene sequence: CDR1 MNHEY, CDR2 SMNVEV (reference sequence). This CDR3 spans 13 amino acids. CDR3 in DNA: TGTGCCAGCACCAAGGGTGACGGCACTGAAGCTTTCTTT. This sequence encodes CASTKGDGTEAFF.

This clonotype was counted many times. This rearrangement joins TRBV12-3 or TRBV12-4 to TRBJ2-7, with unresolved D. This CDR3 has 13 amino acids. Trimming took 6 bases from V and 0 from J, leaving 9 bases between them. The CDR3: CASRASASYEQYF. In nucleotides, the CDR3 is TGTGCCAGCAGGGCATCCGCCTCCTACGAGCAGTACTTC.

Sample share makes this clonotype medium-sized (0.01 to 0.1%). The rearrangement joins TRBV11-3 to TRBJ2-3; TRBD2 is a possible D gene (6 bases). The germline V gene encodes CDR1 SGHNT and CDR2 YENEEA. The CDR3 loop spans 12 amino acids. V was clipped by 8 bases and J by 0 bases, with 6 bases between them. CDR3 in DNA: TGTGCCAGCGGGAGGAGCACAGATACGCAGTATTTT. This sequence encodes CASGRSTDTQYF.

This clonotype was picked up many times. The chain has TRBV10-3 and TRBJ2-5, with 12 bases lining up with TRBD2. With 5 bases clipped from V and 4 bases from J, the junction kept 8 bases outside the gene matches. CDR3 length: 16 amino acids. The germline CDR1 and CDR2 sequences are ENHRY and SYGVKD. This CDR3 reads CAISLRLAGVGETQYF. In DNA, the CDR3 is TGTGCCATCAGTCTCCGACTAGCGGGAGTAGGAGAGACCCAGTACTTC.